The 30 T cell receptor beta chains listed next were all sequenced from one sample in a study of CDR3 diversity in severe acne. From the PCR reads, TCRdb called clonotypes with MiXCR, one entry per CDR3 protein. This sample carries tens of thousands of distinct CDR3 sequences, about 54% of them seen once, and the ten largest clones take 14%. The sequenced sample was blood. The receptors derive from a male donor in good health, without acne.

This clonotype was counted many times. The V call is TRBV30, the J call TRBJ2-5, with D perhaps TRBD2 (5 bases). The CDR3 has 13 residues. V lost 0 bases and J lost 7, with 12 bases in between. Germline assignment: CDR1 GTSNPN and CDR2 SVGIG (reference sequence). In DNA, the CDR3 is TGTGCCTGGAGTGTACCGGCACGGGGGACCCAGTACTTC. This codes for CAWSVPARGTQYF.

This clonotype was recorded many times. The rearrangement links TRBV7-9 to TRBJ2-3; D may be TRBD1 or TRBD2 (5 bases each). Germline V gene lookup returns CDR1 SEHNR and CDR2 FQNEAQ (reference sequence). The CDR3 extends over 16 amino acids. V shed 7 bases and J shed 2 bases, with 19 bases lying between them. The CDR3 spells CASTRDWEFFTDTQYF. In nucleotides, the CDR3 is TGTGCCAGCACCAGGGATTGGGAGTTTTTCACAGATACGCAGTATTTT.

The V call is TRBV28, the J call TRBJ1-2; the D is unclear. Per germline, CDR1 MDHEN and CDR2 SYDVKM. This CDR3 spans 14 amino acids. V was shortened by 6 bases and J by 2 bases, with 13 bases between the two germline ends. This chain's CDR3 is CASSSLLGNYGYTF. The CDR3 nucleotides are TGTGCCAGCAGCTCCCTTTTAGGGAACTATGGCTACACCTTC.

V and J are TRBV12-5 and TRBJ2-7; tentative D call: TRBD2 (5 bases). Germline CDR1 reads LGHNT; CDR2 reads FRNRAP. With 1 base removed from V and 0 bases from J, the gap between germline ends came to 7 bases. The CDR3 sequence is 14 residues long. CDR3 sequence reads: CASGLGLCSYEQYF. DNA of the CDR3: TGTGCTAGTGGTTTGGGACTATGCTCCTACGAGCAGTACTTC.

Worth noting for this clonotype: One end of the junction is discordant with germline, which a read error may explain. This rearrangement joins TRBV11-1 to TRBJ1-1; D might be TRBD1 (6 bases). The CDR3 length is 14 residues. CDR1 and CDR2 (germline): SGHAT, FQDESV (reference sequence). In DNA, the CDR3 is TGCGCCAGCAGCCCCATACAGGGTTTTACTGAAGCTTTCTTT. Translating gives CASSPIQGFTEAFF.

V and J are TRBV19 and TRBJ1-1, with D uncertain. The CDR3 runs to 13 residues. Germline V lookup: CDR1 LNHDA, CDR2 SQIVND (reference sequence). V lost 5 bases and J 1 base, leaving 8 bases between the germline ends. CDR3 amino acids: CASSETRNTEAFF. The CDR3 DNA follows: TGTGCCAGTAGTGAGACAAGGAACACTGAAGCTTTCTTT.

This clonotype ranks as medium-sized. The chain is built from TRBV20-1 and TRBJ2-1, with TRBD2 matching over 7 bases. V lost 1 base to trimming and J lost 2 bases; unmatched junction nucleotides: 8. CDR3 length: 16 residues. Per germline, CDR1 DFQATT and CDR2 SNEGSKA (reference sequence). The CDR3 DNA reads TGCAGTGCTAGAGTCCGGGGGGTTTACGCCTACAATGAGCAGTTCTTC. It encodes CSARVRGVYAYNEQFF.

The chain combines TRBV29-1 with TRBJ1-2; 8 positions match TRBD1. The CDR3 length is 13 residues. J was trimmed by 2 bases and V by 8 bases; bases with no gene match: 7. Germline V CDR1 and CDR2: SQVTM, ANQGSEA. The CDR3 loop reads CSSVGQGNYGYTF. The CDR3 DNA is TGCAGCAGTGTCGGACAGGGAAACTATGGCTACACCTTC. The full variable domain, rest sourced from reference TRBV29-1 and TRBJ1-2, is SAVISQKPSRDICQRGTSLTIQCQVDSQVTMMFWYRQQPGQSLTLIATANQGSEATYESGFVIDKFPISRPNLTFSTLTVSNMSPEDSSIYLCSSVGQGNYGYTFGSGTRLTVV.

V is TRBV19 and J is TRBJ2-7; 10 nucleotides align to TRBD2. The V and J ends lost 5 bases and 1 base, in that order; junction bases with no gene match: 14. CDR3 length: 18 residues. The germline gives CDR1 LNHDA, CDR2 SQIVND (reference sequence). For the CDR3, the DNA is TGTGCCAGTAGTGGCTTACAGGGAGGGACTAGCGTATCCTACGAGCAGTACTTC. This gives the protein CASSGLQGGTSVSYEQYF. The entire variable domain, with the rest obtained from reference TRBV19 and TRBJ2-7, is as follows: DGGITQSPKYLFRKEGQNVTLSCEQNLNHDAMYWYRQDPGQGLRLIYYSQIVNDFQKGDIAEGYSVSREKKESFPLTVTSAQKNPTAFYLCASSGLQGGTSVSYEQYFGPGTRLTVT.

This clonotype showed up just a few times. The CDR3 sequence: CAISESKSTYEQYF. CDR3 nucleotide sequence: TGTGCCATCAGTGAGTCGAAAAGTACCTACGAGCAGTACTTC. The V call is TRBV10-3, the J call TRBJ2-7; D is undetermined. Trimming removed 0 bases at V and 2 bases at J, with 8 bases between. The length of the CDR3 is 14 residues. Germline lookup yields CDR1 ENHRY and CDR2 SYGVKD.

This clonotype showed up many times. The chain links TRBV5-1 to TRBJ1-1; 7 nucleotides agree with TRBD1. Germline CDR1 reads SGHRS; CDR2 reads YFSETQ. V trimming: 4 bases; J trimming: 7 bases; junction bases outside the gene matches: 7. The CDR3 is 13 amino acids. CDR3 nucleotides: TGCGCCAGCAGCCCGACAGGGAAATATGAAGCTTTCTTT. Translated, it gives CASSPTGKYEAFF.

This clonotype was found a few times. This chain connects TRBV2 to TRBJ1-2; 10 bases agree with TRBD1. The germline gives CDR1 SNHLY, CDR2 FYNNEI. The CDR3 extends over 16 amino acids. The J segment lost 2 bases and the V segment lost 2 bases, leaving 5 bases of the junction unmatched. The CDR3 sequence is CASSETPTGGNYGYTF. Written as DNA, the CDR3 is TGTGCCAGCAGTGAAACTCCGACAGGGGGCAACTATGGCTACACCTTC.

Comments on this clonotype: A clone one base away is much larger, so this may be a read error. The conserved final phenylalanine or tryptophan is absent from the CDR3, which likely points to a read error. Because the CDR3's place on the DNA is in doubt, the DNA is left out and the CDR3 is given as listed by TCRdb. V and J are TRBV7-5 and TRBJ2-7. TRBV7-5 is a recognized pseudogene. The CDR3 numbers 12 amino acids, ends counted. CDR3: CISVSEGCEQYL.

This clonotype was recorded at least ten times. This sequence joins TRBV7-3 and TRBJ2-1; the match to TRBD1 covers 8 bases. Unmatched junction bases numbered 11, after V lost 1 base and J lost 15 bases. Looked up from germline, CDR1 is SGHTA and CDR2 is FQGTGA. This CDR3 is built from 14 residues. CDR3 DNA sequence: TGTGCCAGCAGCTTAAATCACCAGGACAGGGCGGCGTTCTTC. It encodes CASSLNHQDRAAFF.

This clonotype was recorded many times. A read error may explain this, as a much larger clone is one base away. The CDR3 end shows no conserved phenylalanine or tryptophan, and so a read error is likely. The chain combines TRBV20-1 with TRBJ2-7; possible D gene TRBD2, 6 bases. The length of the CDR3 is 13 residues. V lost 3 bases, J lost 6 bases, and 15 bases lay in between. Germline V gives CDR1 DFQATT, CDR2 SNEGSKA (reference sequence). The CDR3 region has the DNA TGCAGTGCTAGGGCCGGGGGAGCTTTCGAGCAGTACCTC. It is translated as CSARAGGAFEQYL.

This clonotype was observed a few times. The chain uses TRBV19 and TRBJ2-7; D tentatively fits TRBD1 or TRBD2 (5 bases each). The length of the CDR3 is 14 residues. V lost 3 bases, J lost 2 bases, and 11 bases lay in between. Germline V gene data show CDR1 as LNHDA and CDR2 as SQIVND (reference sequence). For the CDR3, the DNA is TGTGCCAGTAGTATCGGGACCCAAGCCTACGAGCAGTACTTC. It yields the protein CASSIGTQAYEQYF.

This clonotype occurred a few times. The J gene is TRBJ2-7, the V gene TRBV24-1; 9 bases align to TRBD1. J gave up 3 bases and V 0 bases, and 2 bases lay outside the gene matches. The CDR3 consists of 15 residues. Germline assignment: CDR1 KGHDR and CDR2 SFDVKD. This chain's CDR3 is CATSDLGTGCYEQYF. The CDR3 bases are TGTGCCACCAGTGATTTGGGGACAGGGTGCTACGAGCAGTACTTC.

This clonotype has at least ten counts. V is TRBV19 and J is TRBJ2-3, with TRBD2 identical over 8 bases. Trimming cost V 8 bases and J 5 bases; bases outside gene matches: 9. This CDR3 contains 14 residues. Per germline, CDR1 LNHDA and CDR2 SQIVND (reference sequence). CDR3 amino acids: CASGAAGGVDTQYF. DNA for the CDR3: TGTGCCAGTGGAGCTGCGGGGGGAGTAGATACGCAGTATTTT.

The chain uses TRBV29-1 and TRBJ2-2; no clear D. With 4 bases removed from V and 6 bases from J, the gap between germline ends came to 15 bases. The germline gives CDR1 SQVTM, CDR2 ANQGSEA. The length of the CDR3 is 14 residues. Here the CDR3 reads CSVAGLLKAGELFF. The CDR3 region has the DNA TGCAGCGTTGCGGGCCTGTTGAAGGCCGGGGAGCTGTTTTTT.

This clonotype was observed at least ten times. The chain employs TRBV20-1 and TRBJ1-3; D is unresolved. CDR1 is DFQATT and CDR2 is SNEGSKA in the germline V gene (reference sequence). V was shortened by 6 bases and J by 0 bases, with 12 bases between the two germline ends. This CDR3 is built from 14 residues. In nucleotides, the CDR3 is TGCAGTGCCCTAGATTGGGACTCTGGAAACACCATATATTTT. Translating it yields CSALDWDSGNTIYF.

This clonotype was observed a few times. One junction end does not reproduce the germline sequence, and a read error may be involved. J is TRBJ1-5 and V is TRBV10-2; 12 bases fit TRBD1. This CDR3 is built from 12 residues. Looked up from germline, CDR1 is WSHSY and CDR2 is SAAADI. CDR3 DNA: TGCGCCAGCAGTGAGCTCCGGGACAGGGGGCGCTTT. Translated, it gives CASSELRDRGRF.

This clonotype appeared a few times. CDR3 DNA: TGTGCCACCAGTGATCGGGCGGGAGCCTCCTACGAGCAGTACTTC. This codes for CATSDRAGASYEQYF. This chain joins TRBV24-1 and TRBJ2-7; TRBD2 aligns across 7 bases. Trimming at V came to 3 bases and at J to 0 bases, leaving 4 bases not matched to a gene. CDR1 is KGHDR and CDR2 is SFDVKD in the germline V gene. The CDR3 has 15 residues.

The chain couples TRBV2 to TRBJ2-7, with TRBD2 as a possible D gene (6 bases). Trimming cost V 3 bases and J 2 bases, with 8 bases left between them. Germline assignment: CDR1 SNHLY and CDR2 FYNNEI. The CDR3 loop spans 13 amino acids. In DNA, the CDR3 is TGTGCCAGCAGTGAGTGGGGGGCCTACGAGCAGTACTTC. The encoded protein is CASSEWGAYEQYF.

The V gene is TRBV25-1, the J gene TRBJ2-3; 11 bases align to TRBD2. This CDR3 comprises 16 residues. Germline CDR1 MGHDK, CDR2 SYGVNS. Germline trimming cut 6 bases from V and 8 bases from J; bases unmatched to any gene: 13. The CDR3 loop reads CASSSVAGGPSGTQYF. The CDR3 DNA sequence: TGTGCCAGCAGCTCCGTAGCGGGGGGGCCTTCAGGTACGCAGTATTTT.

The chain employs TRBV20-1 and TRBJ1-2; 8 bases agree with TRBD1. V gave up 0 bases and J gave up 8 bases; unmatched junction bases: 2. This CDR3 comprises 12 residues. Germline V gives CDR1 DFQATT, CDR2 SNEGSKA (reference sequence). CDR3 bases: TGCAGTGCTAGAGATGCAGGGGGCGGCTACACCTTC. Protein sequence: CSARDAGGGYTF.

This clonotype was picked up many times. The chain joins TRBV20-1 to TRBJ2-5; D may match TRBD1 or TRBD2 (7 bases each). V shed 1 base and J shed 4 bases, with 25 bases lying between them. Germline lookup yields CDR1 DFQATT and CDR2 SNEGSKA (reference sequence). There are 18 residues in the CDR3. This chain's CDR3 is CSARVFGAGGDPLETQYF. The DNA of the CDR3 is TGCAGTGCTAGAGTCTTTGGGGCAGGGGGGGACCCACTAGAGACCCAGTACTTC.

This clonotype has at least ten counts. CDR3 coding DNA: TGTGCCAGCAGCTTAGGAGGGTTGGGAAACGAGCAGTACTTC. Its protein product is CASSLGGLGNEQYF. The rearrangement uses TRBV7-9 and TRBJ2-7; possible D gene TRBD2, 5 bases. CDR1 and CDR2 from the germline V gene are SEHNR and FQNEAQ (reference sequence). The CDR3 has 14 amino acids. Trimming cost V 1 base and J 5 bases, with 12 bases left between them.

The chain joins TRBV2 to TRBJ1-2; D is undetermined. Trimming cost V 6 bases and J 8 bases, with 16 bases left between them. Germline CDR1 is SNHLY and CDR2 is FYNNEI. The CDR3 is 13 residues long. Here the CDR3 DNA reads TGTGCCAGCAGCGCTGGATTCCAGCAGGGCTACACCTTC. Translation gives CASSAGFQQGYTF.

This clonotype showed up many times. The chain joins TRBV5-1 to TRBJ2-7; 7 bases align to TRBD2. The germline gives CDR1 SGHRS, CDR2 YFSETQ. CDR3 size: 13 residues. V shed 5 bases, J shed 4 bases, and the junction held 6 bases outside the gene matches. CDR3 sequence: CASRGSAGYEQYF. Here the CDR3 DNA reads TGCGCCAGCAGGGGATCAGCGGGGTACGAGCAGTACTTC.

The chain is built from TRBV20-1 and TRBJ1-4, with 12 bases fitting TRBD1. This CDR3 is built from 13 residues. V was clipped by 6 bases and J by 8 bases; unmatched bases: 4. Germline CDR1 is DFQATT and CDR2 is SNEGSKA (reference sequence). This CDR3 reads CSATGTGGEKLFF. The CDR3 nucleotides are TGCAGTGCGACCGGGACAGGGGGCGAAAAACTGTTTTTT.